This TCR beta chain originates from a study of blood T cells in healthy people across ages. The wider study: Per every two T cells, about one barcoded beta molecule was captured by template switching. General study points: Both higher diversity and more naive CD4+ cells marked long-lived donors when set against aged donors.

At least 5.5 micrograms of total RNA were extracted per sample. The sample holds a few counts of this clonotype. Antigen specificity is unknown. Primed by a sample-barcoded 5' primer and a J-beta primer mix, a second PCR proceeded for roughly 6 to 12 cycles. Each sample yielded at least 2.5 million CDR3-containing paired-end reads. MiXCR was run by TCRdb on the 5' RACE reads, yielding one entry per CDR3 protein. The data show over a million distinct CDR3 sequences, with approximately 42% seen just once and approximately 4.1% held by the top ten. CDR3 length: 18 amino acids. Trimming took off 2 bases at V and 6 bases at J, with 24 bases between the two ends. Per germline, CDR1 SGDLS and CDR2 YYNGEE.

The sequencing sample was made of blood. The chain combines TRBV9 with TRBJ2-1; tentative D call: TRBD1 (6 bases). The clonotype was recovered from a woman aged 18-29 years in good health. CDR3 in amino acids: CASSVASGHNQGFNEQFF. CDR3 coding DNA: TGTGCCAGCAGCGTGGCCTCGGGACACAACCAGGGGTTCAATGAGCAGTTCTTC.